Following are 23 T cell receptor beta chains from one sample sequenced in a study of graft-versus-host responses after intestinal transplantation. Their specific antigens are unknown. Here immunoSEQ multiplex PCR was the method, and the copy in TCRdb shows in-frame clones only, minus some. The sample lists fewer than 95,000 clones; around 93% were seen once. Specimen: unstimulated CD8+ T cells sorted from spleen or lymph node cells, collected before transplant. Every receptor here comes from a human donor who was the organ donor for an intestinal transplant.

V gene TRBV27 combines with J gene TRBJ2-5; the match to TRBD1 covers 9 bases. The J call could be wrong; TRBJ2-7 is a better fit for the DNA end. Germline V gene sequence: CDR1 MNHEY, CDR2 SMNVEV (reference sequence). The CDR3 is made up of 13 amino acids. CDR3 protein: CASSWTGDYEQYF. Here the CDR3 DNA reads TGTGCCAGCAGTTGGACAGGGGACTACGAGCAGTACTTC.

The gene calls are TRBV5-1 and TRBJ2-7; D is uncertain. The CDR3 length is 13 residues. Germline loops: CDR1 SGHRS, CDR2 YFSETQ. V was cut by 1 base and J by 3 bases, with 8 bases left in between. The CDR3 loop reads CASSLNSRYEQYF. For the CDR3, the DNA is TGCGCCAGCAGCTTGAATTCCCGCTACGAGCAGTACTTC. Full variable domain (remainder filled in from reference TRBV5-1 and TRBJ2-7): KAGVTQTPRYLIKTRGQQVTLSCSPISGHRSVSWYQQTPGQGLQFLFEYFSETQRNKGNFPGRFSGRQFSNSRSEMNVSTLELGDSALYLCASSLNSRYEQYFGPGTRLTVT.

The chain has TRBV4-3 and TRBJ1-5; tentatively, D is TRBD1 (5 bases). V shed 0 bases and J shed 6 bases, with 6 bases lying between them. Looked up from germline, CDR1 is LGHNA and CDR2 is YSLEER. The CDR3 has 13 residues. This CDR3 is CASSQDQGQPQHF. CDR3 nucleotides: TGCGCCAGCAGCCAAGATCAGGGTCAGCCCCAGCATTTT.

V is TRBV6-6 and J is TRBJ2-7; a possible D gene is TRBD2 (6 bases). Germline values: CDR1 MNHNY, CDR2 SVGAGI (reference sequence). With 1 base removed from V and 5 bases from J, the gap between germline ends came to 9 bases. CDR3 length: 13 residues. This CDR3 is CASSYLGGDEQYF. For the CDR3, the DNA is TGTGCCAGCAGTTACTTGGGGGGAGACGAGCAGTACTTC.

The CDR3 nucleotides read TGTGCCAGCAGCGTAGAAGGGCGGGGGCAAGAGACCCAGTACTTC. Its translation is CASSVEGRGQETQYF. The chain uses TRBV9 and TRBJ2-5; 7 positions agree with TRBD2. From germline, CDR1 is SGDLS and CDR2 YYNGEE. V shed 0 bases, J shed 2 bases, and the junction held 4 bases outside the gene matches. This CDR3 has 15 amino acids.

The chain is built from TRBV27 and TRBJ1-2; no firm D call. Germline CDR1 reads MNHEY; CDR2 reads SMNVEV (reference sequence). The CDR3 is 14 amino acids. The germline V and J ends were trimmed by 3 bases and 2 bases, with 10 bases remaining between them. This CDR3 reads CASSFIGNNYGYTF. The CDR3 DNA is TGTGCCAGCAGTTTTATCGGGAACAACTATGGCTACACCTTC.

This chain joins TRBV2 and TRBJ2-5, with 12 bases fitting TRBD2. CDR1 is SNHLY and CDR2 is FYNNEI in the germline V gene. This CDR3 spans 14 amino acids. The CDR3 loop reads CAVEGLAGLETQYF. The CDR3 bases are TGTGCTGTGGAGGGACTAGCGGGTTTAGAGACCCAGTACTTC. Based on the CDR3 plus reference TRBV2 and TRBJ2-5, the full variable domain is EPEVTQTPSHQVTQMGQEVILRCVPISNHLYFYWYRQILGQKVEFLVSFYNNEISEKSEIFDDQFSVERPDGSNFTLKIRSTKLEDSAMYFCAVEGLAGLETQYFGPGTRLLVL.

The rearrangement links TRBV2 to TRBJ1-2; 11 bases fit TRBD1. This CDR3 is 14 amino acids long. After removal of 8 bases from V and 8 bases from J, the junction contained 10 bases not matched to a gene. Germline V gene sequence: CDR1 SNHLY, CDR2 FYNNEI. CDR3 loop: CASPRGQGAGGYTF. The DNA for the CDR3 is TGTGCCAGCCCCCGTGGACAGGGGGCAGGGGGCTACACCTTC.

The chain carries TRBV4-3 and TRBJ2-7; tentative D call: TRBD2 (6 bases). The CDR3 extends over 15 amino acids. Trimming pared 2 bases from V and 3 bases from J, leaving 14 bases between. Germline values: CDR1 LGHNA, CDR2 YSLEER. The CDR3 reads CASSQRRVGNYEQYF. The CDR3 DNA sequence: TGCGCCAGCAGCCAACGGAGGGTTGGAAACTACGAGCAGTACTTC.

The V gene is TRBV4-1, the J gene TRBJ2-3; D call uncertain. This CDR3 region has 15 residues. The germline gives CDR1 MGHRA, CDR2 YSYEKL. The V gene lost 0 bases and the J gene lost 4 bases, with 11 bases spanning the gap. The CDR3 coding sequence is TGCGCCAGCAGCCAAGACAATTACGGTTCAGATACGCAGTATTTT. Its protein product is CASSQDNYGSDTQYF.

The chain employs TRBV5-1 and TRBJ1-2; maybe TRBD1 (5 bases). Per the germline V gene, CDR1 is SGHRS and CDR2 is YFSETQ. The CDR3 is made up of 14 amino acids. Trimming cost V 2 bases and J 0 bases, with 8 bases left between them. The DNA for the CDR3 is TGCGCCAGCAGCTTTCGGGGGGCTAACTATGGCTACACCTTC. Residues: CASSFRGANYGYTF.

V and J are TRBV15 and TRBJ1-5; D is undetermined. The germline CDR1 and CDR2 sequences are LNHNV and YYDKDF (reference sequence). The ends were cut back, 3 bases at V and 4 bases at J, with 7 bases in the middle. The CDR3 has 13 residues. The CDR3 DNA reads as TGTGCCACCAGCAGGTCTTTTAATCAGCCCCAGCATTTT. It yields the protein CATSRSFNQPQHF.

V usage is TRBV11-2 and J usage is TRBJ1-2; no definite D call. V was clipped by 3 bases and J by 0 bases, with 11 bases between them. The CDR3 sequence is 15 residues long. Germline assignment: CDR1 SGHAT and CDR2 FQNNGV. The CDR3 nucleotides are TGTGCCAGCAGCTTCGGCAGCCTAGCTAACTATGGCTACACCTTC. Encoded protein: CASSFGSLANYGYTF.

V usage is TRBV27 and J usage is TRBJ1-2; D may be TRBD1 (6 bases). Trimming took 3 bases from V and 0 from J, leaving 11 bases between them. The length of the CDR3 is 15 residues. Per the germline V gene, CDR1 is MNHEY and CDR2 is SMNVEV (reference sequence). The CDR3 coding sequence is TGTGCCAGCAGTTTCCTACAGGGAGCTAACTATGGCTACACCTTC. This translates into CASSFLQGANYGYTF.

V gene TRBV9 combines with J gene TRBJ2-7; D is uncertain. The CDR3 totals 13 residues. The V gene's germline CDR1 is SGDLS and CDR2 YYNGEE. V lost 0 bases, J lost 3 bases, and 7 bases lay in between. Here the CDR3 reads CASSVGPGYEQYF. Here the CDR3 DNA reads TGTGCCAGCAGCGTAGGACCGGGCTACGAGCAGTACTTC.

This chain links TRBV2 with TRBJ2-3, with D tentatively TRBD1 (5 bases). The CDR3 loop spans 15 amino acids. Germline V CDR1 and CDR2: SNHLY, FYNNEI. Trimming removed 7 bases from V and 0 bases from J, with 14 bases in between. CDR3 loop: CASTSETVSTDTQYF. CDR3 DNA: TGTGCCAGCACCTCCGAGACAGTCAGCACAGATACGCAGTATTTT.

This rearrangement joins TRBV4-2 to TRBJ1-2; no clear D. Germline values: CDR1 LGHNA, CDR2 YNFKEQ. The CDR3 has 14 residues. V lost 3 bases, J lost 2 bases, and 10 bases lay in between. CDR3 nucleotide sequence: TGTGCCAGCAGCCAGTTGGGCGGGAACTATGGCTACACCTTC. Encoded protein: CASSQLGGNYGYTF.

The chain carries TRBV9 and TRBJ2-1, with D maybe TRBD1 (6 bases). Trimming removed 2 bases at V and 3 bases at J, with 12 bases between. The CDR3 spans 15 residues. Germline lookup yields CDR1 SGDLS and CDR2 YYNGEE. In DNA, the CDR3 is TGTGCCAGCAGCGTCGGGACAAACCTCTACAATGAGCAGTTCTTC. This encodes CASSVGTNLYNEQFF.

This rearrangement joins TRBV4-3 to TRBJ1-1; maybe TRBD1 (5 bases). Germline V lookup: CDR1 LGHNA, CDR2 YSLEER. V was cut by 0 bases and J by 0 bases, with 8 bases left in between. This CDR3 has 15 amino acids. CDR3 region: CASSQDQGLNTEAFF. CDR3 coding DNA: TGCGCCAGCAGCCAAGACCAGGGTTTGAACACTGAAGCTTTCTTT.

This clone is a singleton in its sample. The chain carries TRBV13 and TRBJ2-1; the D gene is possibly TRBD1 (6 bases). V was clipped by 0 bases and J by 3 bases, with 12 bases between them. Germline V gene lookup returns CDR1 PRHDT and CDR2 FYEKMQ (reference sequence). The CDR3 sequence is 16 residues long. CDR3 residues: CASSLGGAEIYNEQFF. The CDR3 DNA reads TGTGCCAGCAGCTTAGGGGGGGCGGAGATCTACAATGAGCAGTTCTTC.

This clone was recorded once. The gene calls are TRBV19 and TRBJ2-7; no firm D call. From germline, CDR1 is LNHDA and CDR2 SQIVND (reference sequence). The CDR3 runs to 15 residues. The ends were cut back, 1 base at V and 0 bases at J, with 10 bases in the middle. For the CDR3, the DNA is TGTGCCAGTAGTATAGCCGGAGATAGCTCCTACGAGCAGTACTTC. It specifies CASSIAGDSSYEQYF.

The genes are TRBV4-2 and TRBJ2-1, with TRBD2 matching over 11 bases. This CDR3 is 15 amino acids long. Trimming at V came to 1 base and at J to 6 bases, leaving 2 bases not matched to a gene. Germline V gene data show CDR1 as LGHNA and CDR2 as YNFKEQ. CDR3 nucleotides: TGTGCCAGCAGCCAAGTAGGGACTAGCGGCAATGAGCAGTTCTTC. Encoded protein: CASSQVGTSGNEQFF.

The gene calls are TRBV27 and TRBJ2-7; perhaps TRBD1 as D (6 bases). CDR1 MNHEY and CDR2 SMNVEV come from the germline V gene (reference sequence). V was trimmed by 0 bases and J by 2 bases, leaving 11 bases between them. This CDR3 region has 15 residues. The CDR3 loop is CASSLSDSGAYEQYF. The CDR3 DNA reads TGTGCCAGCAGTTTATCGGACAGCGGAGCCTACGAGCAGTACTTC.